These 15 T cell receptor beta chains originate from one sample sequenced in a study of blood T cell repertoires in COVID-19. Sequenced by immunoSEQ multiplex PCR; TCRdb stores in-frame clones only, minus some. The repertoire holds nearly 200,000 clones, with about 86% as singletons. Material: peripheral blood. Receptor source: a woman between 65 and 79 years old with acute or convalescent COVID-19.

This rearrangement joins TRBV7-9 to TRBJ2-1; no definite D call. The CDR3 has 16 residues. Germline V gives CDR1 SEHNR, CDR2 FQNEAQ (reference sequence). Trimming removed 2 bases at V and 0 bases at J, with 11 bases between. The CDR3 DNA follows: TGTGCCAGCAGCTTATACAGCTTAAGCTCCTACAATGAGCAGTTCTTC. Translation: CASSLYSLSSYNEQFF.

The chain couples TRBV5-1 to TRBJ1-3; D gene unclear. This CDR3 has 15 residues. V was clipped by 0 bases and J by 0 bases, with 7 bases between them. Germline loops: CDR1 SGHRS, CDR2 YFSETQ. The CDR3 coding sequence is TGCGCCAGCAGCTTGGATGGCGGCTCTGGAAACACCATATATTTT. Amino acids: CASSLDGGSGNTIYF.

The CDR3 coding sequence is TGTGCCAGCAGCTTCAAACCCAGCGGGCCCTACGAGCAGTACTTC. Protein: CASSFKPSGPYEQYF. The genes are TRBV7-9 and TRBJ2-7; D might be TRBD2 (6 bases). Trimming cost V 3 bases and J 2 bases, with 14 bases left between them. The CDR3 is made up of 15 amino acids. In germline, CDR1 is SEHNR, CDR2 FQNEAQ (reference sequence).

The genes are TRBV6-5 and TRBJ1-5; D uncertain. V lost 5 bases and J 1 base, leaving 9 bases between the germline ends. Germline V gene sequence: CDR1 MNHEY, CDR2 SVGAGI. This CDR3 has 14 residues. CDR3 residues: CASSPGESNQPQHF. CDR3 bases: TGTGCCAGCAGTCCGGGAGAAAGCAATCAGCCCCAGCATTTT.

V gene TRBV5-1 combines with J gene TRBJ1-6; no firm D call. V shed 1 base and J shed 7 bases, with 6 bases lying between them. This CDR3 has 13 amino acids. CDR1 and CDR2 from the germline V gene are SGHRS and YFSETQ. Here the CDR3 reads CASSLQFNSPLHF. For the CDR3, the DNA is TGCGCCAGCAGCTTGCAATTCAATTCACCCCTCCACTTT.

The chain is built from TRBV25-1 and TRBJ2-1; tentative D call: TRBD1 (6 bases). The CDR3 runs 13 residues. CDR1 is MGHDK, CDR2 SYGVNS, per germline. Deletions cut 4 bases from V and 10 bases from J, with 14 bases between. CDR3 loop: CASSVTGLWEQFF. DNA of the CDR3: TGTGCCAGCAGTGTCACAGGGTTATGGGAGCAGTTCTTC.

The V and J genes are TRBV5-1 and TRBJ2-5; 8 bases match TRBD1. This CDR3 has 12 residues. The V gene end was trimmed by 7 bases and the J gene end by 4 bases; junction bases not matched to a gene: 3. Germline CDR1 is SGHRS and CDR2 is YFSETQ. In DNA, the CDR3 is TGCGCCAGCGCGCAGGGGGCAGAGACCCAGTACTTC. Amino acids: CASAQGAETQYF.

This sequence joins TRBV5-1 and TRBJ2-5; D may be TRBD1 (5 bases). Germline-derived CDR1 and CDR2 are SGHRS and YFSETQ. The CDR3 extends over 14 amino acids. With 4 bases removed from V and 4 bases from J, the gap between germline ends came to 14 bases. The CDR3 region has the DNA TGCGCCAGCAGCCCCCCTGGGGCCTCAGAGACCCAGTACTTC. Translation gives CASSPPGASETQYF.

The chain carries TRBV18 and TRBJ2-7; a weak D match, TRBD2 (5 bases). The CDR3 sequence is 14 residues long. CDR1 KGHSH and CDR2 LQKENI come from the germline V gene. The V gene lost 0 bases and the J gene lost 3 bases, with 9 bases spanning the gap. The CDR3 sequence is CASSPPRVSYEQYF. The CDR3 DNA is TGTGCCAGCTCACCACCGAGGGTTAGCTACGAGCAGTACTTC.

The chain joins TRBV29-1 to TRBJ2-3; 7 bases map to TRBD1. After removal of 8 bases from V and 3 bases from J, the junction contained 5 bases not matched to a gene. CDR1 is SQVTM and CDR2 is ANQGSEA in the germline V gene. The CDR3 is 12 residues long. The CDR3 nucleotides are TGCAGCTCATTGACAGGGACAGATACGCAGTATTTT. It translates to CSSLTGTDTQYF.

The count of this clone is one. CDR3 nucleotide sequence: TGTGCCAGCAGTCTCGGGGGGGCGGAATCCTACGAGCAGTACTTC. Protein product: CASSLGGAESYEQYF. The rearrangement uses TRBV28 and TRBJ2-7, with TRBD2 matching over 8 bases. The length of the CDR3 is 15 residues. Trimming took 5 bases from V and 1 from J; bases not matched to a gene: 7. Germline V gene data show CDR1 as MDHEN and CDR2 as SYDVKM.

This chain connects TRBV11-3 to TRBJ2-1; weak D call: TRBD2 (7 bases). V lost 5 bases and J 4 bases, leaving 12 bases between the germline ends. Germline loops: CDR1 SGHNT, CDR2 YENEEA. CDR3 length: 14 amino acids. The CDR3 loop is CASSPRGRYNEQFF. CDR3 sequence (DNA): TGTGCCAGCAGCCCGCGGGGGCGATACAATGAGCAGTTCTTC. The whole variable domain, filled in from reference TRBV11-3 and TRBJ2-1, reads EAGVVQSPRYKIIEKKQPVAFWCNPISGHNTLYWYLQNLGQGPELLIRYENEEAVDDSQLPKDRFSAERLKGVDSTLKIQPAELGDSAVYLCASSPRGRYNEQFFGPGTRLTVL.

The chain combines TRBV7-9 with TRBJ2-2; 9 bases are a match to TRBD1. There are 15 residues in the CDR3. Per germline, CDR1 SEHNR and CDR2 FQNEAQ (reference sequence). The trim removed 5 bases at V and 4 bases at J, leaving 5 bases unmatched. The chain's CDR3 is CASSLTGGVTGELFF. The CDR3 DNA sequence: TGTGCCAGCAGCCTGACAGGGGGAGTCACCGGGGAGCTGTTTTTT.

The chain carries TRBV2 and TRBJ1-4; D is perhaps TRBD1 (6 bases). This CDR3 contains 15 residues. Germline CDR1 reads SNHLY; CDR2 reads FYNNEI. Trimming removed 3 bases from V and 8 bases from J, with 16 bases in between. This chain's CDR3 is CASSDGGRGREKLFF. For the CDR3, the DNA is TGTGCCAGCAGTGATGGGGGCCGCGGGCGAGAAAAACTGTTTTTT.

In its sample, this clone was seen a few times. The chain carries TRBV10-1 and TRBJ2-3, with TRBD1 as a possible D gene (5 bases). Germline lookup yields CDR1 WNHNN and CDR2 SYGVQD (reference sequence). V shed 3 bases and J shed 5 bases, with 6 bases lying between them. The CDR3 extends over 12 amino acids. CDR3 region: CASSETGDTQYF. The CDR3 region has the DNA TGCGCCAGCAGTGAAACAGGAGATACGCAGTATTTT.